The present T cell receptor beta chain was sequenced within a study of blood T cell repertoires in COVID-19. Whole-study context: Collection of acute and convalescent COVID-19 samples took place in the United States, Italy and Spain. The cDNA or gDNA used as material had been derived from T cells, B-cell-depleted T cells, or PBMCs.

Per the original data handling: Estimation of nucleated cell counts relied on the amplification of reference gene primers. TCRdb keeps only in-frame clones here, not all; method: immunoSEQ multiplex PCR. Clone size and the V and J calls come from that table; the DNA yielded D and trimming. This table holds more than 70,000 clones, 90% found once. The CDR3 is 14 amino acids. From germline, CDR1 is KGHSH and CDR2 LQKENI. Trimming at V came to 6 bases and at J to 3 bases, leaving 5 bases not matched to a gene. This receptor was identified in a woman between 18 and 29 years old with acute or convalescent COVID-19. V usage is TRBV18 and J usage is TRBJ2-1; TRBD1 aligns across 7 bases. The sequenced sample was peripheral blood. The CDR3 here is CASSPGQNYNEQFF. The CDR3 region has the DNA TGTGCCAGCTCCCCGGGACAGAACTACAATGAGCAGTTCTTC.